The entry below gives a single T cell receptor beta chain sequence along with its context. The entry originates in a study of blood T cell repertoires in COVID-19. The protocol was immunoSEQ multiplex PCR, while the TCRdb copy is restricted to in-frame clones and leaves out a portion. The sample lists hundreds of thousands of clones, around 90% occurring once. Sample: PBMCs or T cells enriched from blood (not recorded which). This clonotype was obtained from a woman in her 30s who had recovered from COVID-19.

The DNA of the CDR3 is TGTGCCAGCAGTTATGGGAGGGGGAGAGAGGACGAGCAGTACTTC. This codes for CASSYGRGREDEQYF. The chain joins TRBV9 to TRBJ2-7; possible D gene TRBD2, 7 bases. V was cut by 5 bases and J by 5 bases, with 20 bases left in between. Germline V gene lookup returns CDR1 SGDLS and CDR2 YYNGEE. The CDR3 sequence is 15 residues long.